This T cell receptor beta chain was found in a study of control samples from healthy donors and cancer patients. The germline gives CDR1 SGHAT, CDR2 FQNNGV. CDR3 length equals 18 residues. Produced via immunoSEQ multiplex PCR; TCRdb's table is partial and in-frame only. The sample yields just over 150,000 clones, about 93% seen once. As to this clone: The junction does not match germline at one end; this may be a read error.

The sequencing sample was made of blood. The rearrangement links TRBV11-2 to TRBJ2-1; the match to TRBD2 covers 8 bases. This receptor was taken from a man between 50 and 59 years old in good health. The CDR3 is CASTLLPGRATGYNEQFF. CDR3 coding DNA: TGTGCCAGCACCTTACTTCCCGGGAGGGCCACGGGGTACAATGAGCAGTTCTTC.